This entry features one T cell receptor beta chain sequence. What it binds is unknown. A single record per CDR3 protein comes from TCRdb applying MiXCR to the reads. This table has 500,000 to 600,000 distinct CDR3 sequences, 16% appearing once. This specimen comes from a study of T cell repertoires in cytomegalovirus infection. Turning to the study itself: Signatures in public TCR beta sequences pointed to both CMV infection and matching HLA type.

Germline CDR1 reads SGHVT; CDR2 reads SQSDAQ. The CDR3 consists of 14 residues. Regarding the study as a whole: In two of eight donors, the top clonotype was HLA-C-restricted CMV-specific.

The sample taken for sequencing was CD8+ T cells from PBMCs. The rearrangement uses TRBV7-4 and TRBJ2-5; 7 nucleotides match TRBD1. The clonotype comes from a human donor in good health (CMV status not recorded). Some clones in this sample may be carry-over from other donors' samples. The CDR3 here is CASLPQGDQETQYF. DNA for the CDR3: TGTGCAAGCTTACCCCAGGGGGACCAAGAGACCCAGTACTTC.